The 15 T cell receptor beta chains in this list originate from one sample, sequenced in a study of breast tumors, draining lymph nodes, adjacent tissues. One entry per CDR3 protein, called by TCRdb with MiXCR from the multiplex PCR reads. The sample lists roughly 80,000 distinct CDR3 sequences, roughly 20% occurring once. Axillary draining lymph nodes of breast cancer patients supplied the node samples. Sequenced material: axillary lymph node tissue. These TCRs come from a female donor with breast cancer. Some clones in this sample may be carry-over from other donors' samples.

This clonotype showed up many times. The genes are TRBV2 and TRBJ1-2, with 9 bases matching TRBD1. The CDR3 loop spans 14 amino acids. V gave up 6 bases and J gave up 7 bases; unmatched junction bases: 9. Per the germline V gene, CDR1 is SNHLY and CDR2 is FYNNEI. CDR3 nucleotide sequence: TGTGCCAGCAGAGCGGGACAGGGTGGGTTTGGCTACACCTTC. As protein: CASRAGQGGFGYTF.

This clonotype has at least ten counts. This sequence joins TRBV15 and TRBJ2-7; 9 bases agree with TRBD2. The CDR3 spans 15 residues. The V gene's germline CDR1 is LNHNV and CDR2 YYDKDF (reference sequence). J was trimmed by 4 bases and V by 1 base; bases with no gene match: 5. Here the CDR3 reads CATSRGAGGQYEQYF. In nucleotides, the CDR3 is TGTGCCACCAGCAGAGGGGCGGGAGGGCAGTACGAGCAGTACTTC.

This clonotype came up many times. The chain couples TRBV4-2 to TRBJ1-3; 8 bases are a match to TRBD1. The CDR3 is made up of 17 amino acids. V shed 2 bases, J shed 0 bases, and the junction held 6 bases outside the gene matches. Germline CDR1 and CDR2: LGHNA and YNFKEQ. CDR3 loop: CASSQSRQGTSGNTIYF. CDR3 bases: TGTGCCAGCAGCCAAAGTAGACAGGGGACCTCTGGAAACACCATATATTTT.

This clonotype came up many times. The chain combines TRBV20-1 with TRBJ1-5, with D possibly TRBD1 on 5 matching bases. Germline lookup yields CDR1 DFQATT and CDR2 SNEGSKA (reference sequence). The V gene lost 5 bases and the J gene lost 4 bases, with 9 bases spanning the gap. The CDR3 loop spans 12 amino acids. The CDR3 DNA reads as TGCAGTGCTGTGGCAGGGAATCAGCCCCAGCATTTT. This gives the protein CSAVAGNQPQHF.

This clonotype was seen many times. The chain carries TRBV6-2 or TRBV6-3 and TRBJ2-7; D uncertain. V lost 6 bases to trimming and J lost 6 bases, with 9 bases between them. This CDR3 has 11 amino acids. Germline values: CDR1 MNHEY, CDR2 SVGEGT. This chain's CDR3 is CASSLLFEQYF. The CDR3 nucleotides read TGTGCCAGCAGCCTGCTTTTCGAGCAGTACTTC.

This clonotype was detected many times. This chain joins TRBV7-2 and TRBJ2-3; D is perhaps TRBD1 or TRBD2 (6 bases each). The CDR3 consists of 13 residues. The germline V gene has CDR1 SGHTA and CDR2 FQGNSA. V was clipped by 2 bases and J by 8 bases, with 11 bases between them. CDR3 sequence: CASSLLRGVTQYF. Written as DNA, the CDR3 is TGTGCCAGCAGCTTATTGAGGGGGGTTACGCAGTATTTT.

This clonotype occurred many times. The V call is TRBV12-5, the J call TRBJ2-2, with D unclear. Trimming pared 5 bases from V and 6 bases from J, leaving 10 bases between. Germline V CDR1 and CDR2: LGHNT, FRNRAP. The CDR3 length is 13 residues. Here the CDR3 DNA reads TGTGCTAGTGGTCCGACCGTGGCCGGGGAGCTGTTTTTT. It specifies CASGPTVAGELFF.

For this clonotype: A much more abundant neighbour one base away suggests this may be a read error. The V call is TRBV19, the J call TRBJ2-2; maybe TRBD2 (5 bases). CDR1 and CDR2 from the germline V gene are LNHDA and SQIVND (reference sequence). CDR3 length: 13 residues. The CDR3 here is CASSFRRTGELLF. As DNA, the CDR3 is TGTGCCAGTAGTTTTCGTAGGACCGGGGAGCTGCTTTTT.

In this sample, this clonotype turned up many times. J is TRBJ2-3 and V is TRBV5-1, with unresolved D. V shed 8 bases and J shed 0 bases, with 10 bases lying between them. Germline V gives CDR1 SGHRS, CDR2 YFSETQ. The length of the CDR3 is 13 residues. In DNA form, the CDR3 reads TGCGCCAGTATGTCGGGCAGCACAGATACGCAGTATTTT. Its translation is CASMSGSTDTQYF.

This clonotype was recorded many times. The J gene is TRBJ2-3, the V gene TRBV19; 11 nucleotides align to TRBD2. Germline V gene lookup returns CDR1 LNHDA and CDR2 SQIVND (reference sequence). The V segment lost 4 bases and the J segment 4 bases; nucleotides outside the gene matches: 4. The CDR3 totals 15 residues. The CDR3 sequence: CASSRLAGSPDTQYF. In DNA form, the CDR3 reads TGTGCCAGTAGTAGACTAGCGGGATCCCCAGATACGCAGTATTTT. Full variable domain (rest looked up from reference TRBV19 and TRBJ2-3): DGGITQSPKYLFRKEGQNVTLSCEQNLNHDAMYWYRQDPGQGLRLIYYSQIVNDFQKGDIAEGYSVSREKKESFPLTVTSAQKNPTAFYLCASSRLAGSPDTQYFGPGTRLTVL.

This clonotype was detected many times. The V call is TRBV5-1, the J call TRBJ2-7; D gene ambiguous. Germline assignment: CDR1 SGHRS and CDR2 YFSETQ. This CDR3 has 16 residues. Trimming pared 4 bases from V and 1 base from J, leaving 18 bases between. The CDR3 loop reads CASSGGQPDVSYEQYF. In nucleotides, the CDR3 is TGCGCCAGCAGCGGCGGCCAGCCAGATGTTTCCTACGAGCAGTACTTC.

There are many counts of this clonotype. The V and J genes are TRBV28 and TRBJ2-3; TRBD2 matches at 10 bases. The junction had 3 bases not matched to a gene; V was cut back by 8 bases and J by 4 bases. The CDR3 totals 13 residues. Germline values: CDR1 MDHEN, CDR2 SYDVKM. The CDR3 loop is CASQGLAADTQYF. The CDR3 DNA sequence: TGTGCCAGCCAAGGACTAGCGGCAGATACGCAGTATTTT.

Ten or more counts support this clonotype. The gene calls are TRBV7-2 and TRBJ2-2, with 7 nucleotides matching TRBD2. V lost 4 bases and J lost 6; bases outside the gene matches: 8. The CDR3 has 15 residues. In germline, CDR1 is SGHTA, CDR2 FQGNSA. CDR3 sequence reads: CASSSMVGGAGELFF. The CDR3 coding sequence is TGTGCCAGCAGCTCGATGGTGGGAGGGGCCGGGGAGCTGTTTTTT. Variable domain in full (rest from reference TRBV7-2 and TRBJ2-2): GAGVSQSPSNKVTEKGKDVELRCDPISGHTALYWYRQSLGQGLEFLIYFQGNSAPDKSGLPSDRFSAERTGGSVSTLTIQRTQQEDSAVYLCASSSMVGGAGELFFGEGSRLTVL.

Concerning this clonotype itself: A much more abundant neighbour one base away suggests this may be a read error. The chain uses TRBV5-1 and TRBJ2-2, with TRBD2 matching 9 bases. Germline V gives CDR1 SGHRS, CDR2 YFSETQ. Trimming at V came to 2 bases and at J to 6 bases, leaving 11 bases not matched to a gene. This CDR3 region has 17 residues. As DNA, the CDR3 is TGCGCCAGCAGCTTCGTACCAGCGGGGGGAGATTCCGGGGAGCTGTTTTTT. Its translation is CASSFVPAGGDSGELFF.

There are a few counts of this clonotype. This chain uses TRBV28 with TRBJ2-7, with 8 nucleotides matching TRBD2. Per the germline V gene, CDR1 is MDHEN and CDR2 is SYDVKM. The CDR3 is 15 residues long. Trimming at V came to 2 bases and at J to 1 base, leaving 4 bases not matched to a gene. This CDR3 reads CASSLAGRASYEQYF. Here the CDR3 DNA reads TGTGCCAGCAGTTTAGCCGGGAGGGCGTCCTACGAGCAGTACTTC.